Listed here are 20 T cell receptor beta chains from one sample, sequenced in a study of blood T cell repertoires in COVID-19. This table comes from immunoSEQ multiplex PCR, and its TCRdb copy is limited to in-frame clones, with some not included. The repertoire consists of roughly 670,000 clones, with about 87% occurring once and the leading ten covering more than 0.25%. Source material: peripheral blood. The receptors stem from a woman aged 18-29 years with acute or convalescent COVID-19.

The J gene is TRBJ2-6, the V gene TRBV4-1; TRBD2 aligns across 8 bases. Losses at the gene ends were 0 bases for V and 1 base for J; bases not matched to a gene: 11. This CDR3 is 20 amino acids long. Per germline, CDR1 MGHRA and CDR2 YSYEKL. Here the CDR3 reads CASSQEGRGVRDSGANVLTF. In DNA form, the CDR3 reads TGCGCCAGCAGCCAAGAAGGGCGGGGGGTTAGAGATTCTGGGGCCAACGTCCTGACTTTC.

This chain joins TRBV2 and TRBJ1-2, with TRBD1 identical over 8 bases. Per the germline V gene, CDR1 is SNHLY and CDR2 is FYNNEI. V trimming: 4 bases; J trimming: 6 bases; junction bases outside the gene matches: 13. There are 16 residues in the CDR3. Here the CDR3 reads CASSAATPGGFNGYTF. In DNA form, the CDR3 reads TGTGCCAGCAGTGCAGCAACCCCAGGGGGCTTTAATGGCTACACCTTC.

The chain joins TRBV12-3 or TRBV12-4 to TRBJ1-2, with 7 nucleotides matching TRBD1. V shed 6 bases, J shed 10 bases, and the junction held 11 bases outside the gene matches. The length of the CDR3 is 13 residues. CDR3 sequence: CASRPGTVVDYTF. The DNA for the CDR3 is TGTGCCAGCAGGCCCGGGACAGTGGTAGACTACACCTTC.

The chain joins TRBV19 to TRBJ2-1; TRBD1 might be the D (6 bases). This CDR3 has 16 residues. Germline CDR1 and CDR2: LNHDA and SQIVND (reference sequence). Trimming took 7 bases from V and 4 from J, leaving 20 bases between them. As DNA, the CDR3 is TGTGCCAGTACCCCGGACAGCCCTACTACTTACAATGAGCAGTTCTTC. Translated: CASTPDSPTTYNEQFF.

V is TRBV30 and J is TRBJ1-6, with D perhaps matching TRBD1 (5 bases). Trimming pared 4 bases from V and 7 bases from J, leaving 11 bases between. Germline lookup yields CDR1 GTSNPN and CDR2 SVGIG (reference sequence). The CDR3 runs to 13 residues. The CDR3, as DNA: TGTGCCTGGATGTCAGGGTACAATTCACCCCTCCACTTT. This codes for CAWMSGYNSPLHF.

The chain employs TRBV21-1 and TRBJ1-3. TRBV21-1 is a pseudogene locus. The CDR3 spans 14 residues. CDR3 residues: CASSKKLSGNTIYF. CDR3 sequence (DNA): TGTGCCAGCAGCAAAAAGCTCTCTGGAAACACCATATATTTT.

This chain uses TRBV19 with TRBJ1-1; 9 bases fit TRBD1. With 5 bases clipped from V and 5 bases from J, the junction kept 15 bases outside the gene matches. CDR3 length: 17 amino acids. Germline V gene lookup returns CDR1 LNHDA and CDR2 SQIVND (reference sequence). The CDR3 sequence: CASSSRPGTGSGTEAFF. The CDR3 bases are TGTGCCAGTAGTTCTCGTCCCGGGACAGGGTCGGGGACTGAAGCTTTCTTT.

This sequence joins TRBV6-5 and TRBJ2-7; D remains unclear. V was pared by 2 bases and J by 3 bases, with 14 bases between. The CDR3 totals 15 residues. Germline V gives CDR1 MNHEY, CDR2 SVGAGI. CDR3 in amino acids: CASSYRGTSGYEQYF. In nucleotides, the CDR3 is TGTGCCAGCAGTTACCGTGGCACCTCAGGCTACGAGCAGTACTTC.

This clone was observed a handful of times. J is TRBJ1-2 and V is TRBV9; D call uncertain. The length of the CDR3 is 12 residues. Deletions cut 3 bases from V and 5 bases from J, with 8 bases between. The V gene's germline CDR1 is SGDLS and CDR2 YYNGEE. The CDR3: CASSGLGYGYTF. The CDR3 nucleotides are TGTGCCAGCAGCGGACTTGGGTATGGCTACACCTTC.

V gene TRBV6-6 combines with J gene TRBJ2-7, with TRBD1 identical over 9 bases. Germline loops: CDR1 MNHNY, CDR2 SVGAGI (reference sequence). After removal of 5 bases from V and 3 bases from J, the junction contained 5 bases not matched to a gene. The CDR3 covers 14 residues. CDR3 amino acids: CASSQGQGNYEQYF. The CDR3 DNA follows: TGTGCCAGCAGTCAGGGACAGGGAAACTACGAGCAGTACTTC.

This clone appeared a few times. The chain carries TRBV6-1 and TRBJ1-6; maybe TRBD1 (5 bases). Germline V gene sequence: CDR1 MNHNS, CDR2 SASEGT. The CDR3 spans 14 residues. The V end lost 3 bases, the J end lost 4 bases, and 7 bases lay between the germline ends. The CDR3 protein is CASSDGQYNSPLHF. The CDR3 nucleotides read TGTGCCAGCAGTGACGGACAATATAATTCACCCCTCCACTTT.

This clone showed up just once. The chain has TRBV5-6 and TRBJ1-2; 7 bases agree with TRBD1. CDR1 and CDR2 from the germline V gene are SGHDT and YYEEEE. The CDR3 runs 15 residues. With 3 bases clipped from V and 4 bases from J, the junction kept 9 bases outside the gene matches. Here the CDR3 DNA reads TGTGCCAGCAGCTCCCGACAGGGACCCATCTATGGCTACACCTTC. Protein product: CASSSRQGPIYGYTF.

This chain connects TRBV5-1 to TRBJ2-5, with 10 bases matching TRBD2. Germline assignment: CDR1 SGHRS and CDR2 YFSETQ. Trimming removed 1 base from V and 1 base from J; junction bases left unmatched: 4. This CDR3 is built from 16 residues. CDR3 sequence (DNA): TGCGCCAGCAGCTTGAGTAGCGGGGGGCCCCAAGAGACCCAGTACTTC. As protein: CASSLSSGGPQETQYF.

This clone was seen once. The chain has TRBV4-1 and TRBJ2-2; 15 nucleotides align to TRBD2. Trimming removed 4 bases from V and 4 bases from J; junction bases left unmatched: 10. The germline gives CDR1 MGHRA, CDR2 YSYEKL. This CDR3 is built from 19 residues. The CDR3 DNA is TGCGCCAGCAGCCGAGGACTAGCGGGGGGGCCAGGTATCACCGGGGAGCTGTTTTTT. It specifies CASSRGLAGGPGITGELFF.

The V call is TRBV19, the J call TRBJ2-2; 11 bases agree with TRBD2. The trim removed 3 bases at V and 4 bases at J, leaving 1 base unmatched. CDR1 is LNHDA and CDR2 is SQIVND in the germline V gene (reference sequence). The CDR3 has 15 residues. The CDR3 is CASSITSGGTGELFF. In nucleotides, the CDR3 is TGTGCCAGTAGTATCACTAGCGGGGGCACCGGGGAGCTGTTTTTT.

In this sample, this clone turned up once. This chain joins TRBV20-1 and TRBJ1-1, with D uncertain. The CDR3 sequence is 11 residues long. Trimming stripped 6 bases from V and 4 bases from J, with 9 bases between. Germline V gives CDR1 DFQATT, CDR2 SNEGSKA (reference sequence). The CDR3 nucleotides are TGCAGTGCAACTCCGGGCACTGAAGCTTTCTTT. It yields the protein CSATPGTEAFF.

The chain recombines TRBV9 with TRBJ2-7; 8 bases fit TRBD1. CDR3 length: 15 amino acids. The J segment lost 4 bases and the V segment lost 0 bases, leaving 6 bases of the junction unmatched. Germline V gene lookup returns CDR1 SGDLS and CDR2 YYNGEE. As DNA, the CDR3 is TGTGCCAGCAGCGTAGGTCAGGGGGCAGTTTACGAGCAGTACTTC. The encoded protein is CASSVGQGAVYEQYF.

CDR3 nucleotide sequence: TGTGCCAGCAGCAGGACAGGAGGCTATGGCTACACCTTC. Translated: CASSRTGGYGYTF. This chain connects TRBV28 to TRBJ1-2; 7 bases match TRBD1. The germline V gene encodes CDR1 MDHEN and CDR2 SYDVKM. V trimming: 6 bases; J trimming: 4 bases; junction bases outside the gene matches: 5. CDR3 size: 13 residues.

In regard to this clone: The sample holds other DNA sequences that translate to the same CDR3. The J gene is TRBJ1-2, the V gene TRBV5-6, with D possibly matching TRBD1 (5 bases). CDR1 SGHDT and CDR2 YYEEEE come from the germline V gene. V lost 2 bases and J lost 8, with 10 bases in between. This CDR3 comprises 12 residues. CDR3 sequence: CASSLGGGGYTF. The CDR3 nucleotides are TGTGCCAGCAGCTTAGGCGGGGGAGGCTACACCTTC. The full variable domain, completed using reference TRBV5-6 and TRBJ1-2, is DAGVTQSPTHLIKTRGQQVTLRCSPKSGHDTVSWYQQALGQGPQFIFQYYEEEERQRGNFPDRFSGHQFPNYSSELNVNALLLGDSALYLCASSLGGGGYTFGSGTRLTVV.

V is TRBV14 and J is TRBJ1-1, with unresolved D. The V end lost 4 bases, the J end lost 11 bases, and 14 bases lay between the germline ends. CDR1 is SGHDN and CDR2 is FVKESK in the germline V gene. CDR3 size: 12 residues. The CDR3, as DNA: TGTGCCAGCAGCCCATGGGGAGATAAGGCTTTCTTT. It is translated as CASSPWGDKAFF.